This TCR beta chain comes out of a study of cytomegalovirus exposure and HLA in healthy donors. Overall study results and limits: Reports showed the classifier diagnosing cytomegalovirus status with high specificity and sensitivity. Most TCR sequences were rare, but some public TCRs occurred in many donors. CMV antigen specificity was confirmed in vitro for three CMV-associated chains. Serostatus for CMV was the only available immune exposure information.

The primer mix had 60 Vbeta and 13 Jbeta primers. Libraries were prepared by immunoSEQ multiplex PCR; TCRdb keeps only in-frame clonotypes and omits some of them. There are about 110,000 clones in the sample; approximately 80% occur only once, and about 5% lies in the top ten. Per germline, CDR1 LGHNA and CDR2 YSLEER. The CDR3 totals 14 residues. V shed 3 bases and J 4 bases; nucleotides not matched to a gene: 4. Concerning this clone itself: What it recognizes is unknown.

The sequence came from a male donor in good health and CMV-seronegative. The genes are TRBV4-3 and TRBJ2-3, with 7 bases identical to TRBD1. Sample: PBMCs. CDR3 loop: CASSQPDRADTQYF. The DNA for the CDR3 is TGCGCCAGCAGCCAGCCAGACAGGGCAGATACGCAGTATTTT.